This is a list of T cell receptor beta chains from one sample in a study of CD8+ T cells in alopecia areata. Assay: immunoSEQ multiplex PCR; the TCRdb copy retains only in-frame clones and omits some. There are 80,000 to 95,000 clones in the sample; about 44% occur only once, and more than 15% lies in the top ten. The sample here was CD8+ T cells sorted from blood, taken at week 24, from a patient treated with tofacitinib. Receptors originate from a human donor with alopecia areata. Both conserved end residues are part of each CDR3. D genes are given only for firm matches. The size entry is marked missing in some rows and otherwise reads once, few, many or a size class.

J: TRBJ2-3
D: NA
size: NA
V: TRBV5-6
DNA: TGTGCCAGCAGTCAGGGGCCGGGCACAGATACGCAGTATTTT
CDR3: CASSQGPGTDTQYF

J: TRBJ1-2
D: NA
size: few
V: TRBV29-1
DNA: TGCAGCGTTTCCGCTAGGGATGGCTACACCTTC
CDR3: CSVSARDGYTF

J: TRBJ2-3
D: NA
size: NA
V: TRBV4-1
DNA: TGCGCCAGCAGCCCTCGAGGGACGGATACGCAGTATTTT
CDR3: CASSPRGTDTQYF

J: TRBJ1-6
D: NA
size: NA
V: TRBV2
DNA: TGTGCCAGCAGTAGGATGGCACCCCTCCACTTT
CDR3: CASSRMAPLHF

J: TRBJ2-2
D: NA
size: few
V: TRBV25-1
DNA: TGTGCCAGCAGTGAACAGGCAGACTTCCCCGGGGAGCTGTTTTTT
CDR3: CASSEQADFPGELFF

J: TRBJ2-7
D: TRBD2
size: few
V: TRBV19
DNA: TGTGCCAGCGCCCCGGGACTAGGGTCCTACGAGCAGTACTTC
CDR3: CASAPGLGSYEQYF

J: TRBJ1-4
D: TRBD1
size: few
V: TRBV7-9
DNA: TGTGCCAGCAGCTTAGGCAGGGGGGCTAATGAAAAACTGTTTTTT
CDR3: CASSLGRGANEKLFF

J: TRBJ2-7
D: TRBD1
size: few
V: TRBV4-1
DNA: TGCGCCAGCAGCCAAGGGGACAGCTACGAGCAGTACTTC
CDR3: CASSQGDSYEQYF

J: TRBJ2-1
D: NA
size: few
V: TRBV7-2
DNA: TGTGCCAGCAGCTTAGTCCCCCTACACCCCAGAACATACAATGAGCAGTTCTTC
CDR3: CASSLVPLHPRTYNEQFF

J: TRBJ2-7
D: NA
size: NA
V: TRBV7-9
DNA: TGTGCCAGCAGCCCTCTAAGGGCCCCCTACGAGCAGTACTTC
CDR3: CASSPLRAPYEQYF

J: TRBJ2-1
D: NA
size: few
V: TRBV20-1
DNA: TGCAGTGCTCCGTTGTGGAATGAGCAGTTCTTC
CDR3: CSAPLWNEQFF

J: TRBJ1-1
D: NA
size: few
V: TRBV27
DNA: TGTGCCAGCAGTTTGGGGTCCGGAGGGGGCACTGAAGCTTTCTTT
CDR3: CASSLGSGGGTEAFF

J: TRBJ2-1
D: NA
size: NA
V: TRBV25-1
DNA: TGTGCCAGCAGTACGACGGACAACGATGAGCAGTTCTTC
CDR3: CASSTTDNDEQFF

J: TRBJ2-7
D: TRBD2
size: NA
V: TRBV7-8
DNA: TGTGCCAGCAGCCCAAGGGCGGGAGGGCCAAACGAGCAGTACTTC
CDR3: CASSPRAGGPNEQYF

J: TRBJ2-7
D: NA
size: NA
V: TRBV27
DNA: TGTGCCAGCAGTTTACGGAGGGGGAGGCCTCCCTACGAGCAGTACTTC
CDR3: CASSLRRGRPPYEQYF

J: TRBJ2-1
D: TRBD2
size: NA
V: TRBV30
DNA: TGTGCCTGGAGTAGCGGGAGAATGTCCTACAATGAGCAGTTCTTC
CDR3: CAWSSGRMSYNEQFF

J: TRBJ1-1
D: TRBD1
size: NA
V: TRBV11-2
DNA: TGTGCCAGCAGCTTCGGACAGGGAGCTTTCTTT
CDR3: CASSFGQGAFF

J: TRBJ2-3
D: NA
size: NA
V: TRBV7-8
DNA: TGTGCCAGCAGCTTAGATGGGGGTCTCACAGATACGCAGTATTTT
CDR3: CASSLDGGLTDTQYF

J: TRBJ1-5
D: TRBD1
size: NA
V: TRBV27
DNA: TGTGCCAGCAGTTTGGTAGGGGGCGCGTATCAGCCCCAGCATTTT
CDR3: CASSLVGGAYQPQHF

J: TRBJ2-7
D: NA
size: NA
V: TRBV30
DNA: TGTGCCTGGAGTGTGGGAGACTCCTACGAGCAGTACTTC
CDR3: CAWSVGDSYEQYF

J: TRBJ2-7
D: NA
size: many
V: TRBV19
DNA: TGTGCCAGTAGACCAGGGGTCAGCTCCTACGAGCAGTACTTC
CDR3: CASRPGVSSYEQYF

J: TRBJ2-7
D: TRBD1
size: few
V: TRBV5-1
DNA: TGCGCCAGCAGGGGACAGGGATACCCCTACGAGCAGTACTTC
CDR3: CASRGQGYPYEQYF

J: TRBJ2-5
D: NA
size: NA
V: TRBV7-9
DNA: TGTGCCAGCAGCGCCCCACTAGCTGCAGAGACCCAGTACTTC
CDR3: CASSAPLAAETQYF

J: TRBJ1-4
D: NA
size: few
V: TRBV18
DNA: TGTGCCAGCTCACCAGAGGCCCTCCATGAAAAACTGTTTTTT
CDR3: CASSPEALHEKLFF

J: TRBJ1-2
D: TRBD1
size: once
V: TRBV5-4
DNA: TGTGCCAGCAACTACAGGGGGCGGTCGGAAGGCTACACCTTC
CDR3: CASNYRGRSEGYTF

J: TRBJ1-3
D: TRBD1
size: NA
V: TRBV29-1
DNA: TGCAGCGTGCCGACAGGGGCTGGAAACACCATATATTTT
CDR3: CSVPTGAGNTIYF

J: TRBJ2-5
D: TRBD1
size: few
V: TRBV29-1
DNA: TGCAGCGTTGATTCCTCCGGACAGGGGTTAGGGGAGACCCAGTACTTC
CDR3: CSVDSSGQGLGETQYF

J: TRBJ1-1
D: NA
size: few
V: TRBV11-2
DNA: TGTGCCAGCAGCTTAGAAGCGGGGCCGAACACTGAAGCTTTCTTT
CDR3: CASSLEAGPNTEAFF

J: TRBJ2-2
D: NA
size: few
V: TRBV19
DNA: TGTGCCAGTAGTACTAGAGGCGGAGCGAACACCGGGGAGCTGTTTTTT
CDR3: CASSTRGGANTGELFF

J: TRBJ2-7
D: NA
size: NA
V: TRBV6-5
DNA: TGTGCCAGCAGTGACGGGACATTCCCCTACGAGCAGTACTTC
CDR3: CASSDGTFPYEQYF

J: TRBJ2-7
D: TRBD2
size: NA
V: TRBV5-4
DNA: TGTGCCAGCAGCCCCCACAGCGGGACCTACGAGCAGTACTTC
CDR3: CASSPHSGTYEQYF

J: TRBJ2-7
D: NA
size: few
V: TRBV30
DNA: TGTGCCTGGAGTGGGATGAATGAGCAGTACTTC
CDR3: CAWSGMNEQYF

J: TRBJ1-1
D: NA
size: NA
V: TRBV2
DNA: TGTGCCAGCAGCCCTCCGGGACGGATGAACACTGAAGCTTTCTTT
CDR3: CASSPPGRMNTEAFF

J: TRBJ2-2
D: TRBD2
size: NA
V: TRBV7-3
DNA: TGTGCCAGCAGCCCCCTAGCGGGAGCCGGGGAGCTGTTTTTT
CDR3: CASSPLAGAGELFF

J: TRBJ2-4
D: NA
size: NA
V: TRBV7-9
DNA: TGTGCCAGCAGCTTACCCGTATTGAACATTCAGTACTTC
CDR3: CASSLPVLNIQYF

J: TRBJ2-1
D: NA
size: few
V: TRBV27
DNA: TGTGCCAGCAGTTTTTCTGCGATTCCGCGCAATGAGCAGTTCTTC
CDR3: CASSFSAIPRNEQFF

J: TRBJ2-7
D: NA
size: NA
V: TRBV4-1
DNA: TGCGCCAGCAGCCAAAGCTACTCCGGGACTCGGGGGTGGGAGCAGTACTTC
CDR3: CASSQSYSGTRGWEQYF

J: TRBJ2-1
D: TRBD2
size: NA
V: TRBV5-1
DNA: TGCGCCAGCAGCTTACCGACTAGCGGGGATGGGAATGAGCAGTTCTTC
CDR3: CASSLPTSGDGNEQFF

J: TRBJ1-2
D: NA
size: NA
V: TRBV29-1
DNA: TGCAGCGTTGATAAAGGGGTTCATGGCTACACCTTC
CDR3: CSVDKGVHGYTF

J: TRBJ2-7
D: NA
size: NA
V: TRBV29-1
DNA: TGCAGCGTGGGACCTGCCAGCTCCTACGAGCAGTACTTC
CDR3: CSVGPASSYEQYF

J: TRBJ2-3
D: NA
size: NA
V: TRBV27
DNA: TGTGCCAGCAGTTTAGGGCCGACATTGGCCGATACGCAGTATTTT
CDR3: CASSLGPTLADTQYF

J: TRBJ1-2
D: NA
size: few
V: TRBV28
DNA: TGTGCCAGCAGTTTACAGCGAGGACAGTATAAGGGCGGCTACACCTTC
CDR3: CASSLQRGQYKGGYTF

J: TRBJ2-7
D: NA
size: NA
V: TRBV27
DNA: TGTGCCAGCAGCGGAGGGTACGAGCAGTACTTC
CDR3: CASSGGYEQYF

J: TRBJ1-2
D: NA
size: few
V: TRBV14
DNA: TGTGCCAGCAGCCAAGATCGGGCCGGGAACTATGGCTACACCTTC
CDR3: CASSQDRAGNYGYTF

J: TRBJ1-1
D: TRBD1
size: NA
V: TRBV6-5
DNA: TGTGCCAGCAGTGGGGACAGTGAAAACACTGAAGCTTTCTTT
CDR3: CASSGDSENTEAFF

J: TRBJ2-7
D: NA
size: few
V: TRBV7-2
DNA: TGTGCCAGCAGCCCAACCGCCTACGGGCTCTACGAGCAGTACTTC
CDR3: CASSPTAYGLYEQYF

J: TRBJ1-5
D: NA
size: few
V: TRBV4-2
DNA: TGTGCCAGCAGCCAAGTGGCGGGCATGGGGGATCAGCCCCAGCATTTT
CDR3: CASSQVAGMGDQPQHF

J: TRBJ2-7
D: NA
size: NA
V: TRBV30
DNA: TGTGCCTGGAGTGTAGTAGTAACCGATCCGAACTACGAGCAGTACTTC
CDR3: CAWSVVVTDPNYEQYF

J: TRBJ2-2
D: TRBD1
size: NA
V: TRBV5-1
DNA: TGCGCCAGCAGCCCTTGGGACAGGGGGGCCGGGGAGCTGTTTTTT
CDR3: CASSPWDRGAGELFF

J: TRBJ1-5
D: TRBD1
size: NA
V: TRBV5-1
DNA: TGCGCCAGCAGCCCTGGACAGGGGTCTAATCAGCCCCAGCATTTT
CDR3: CASSPGQGSNQPQHF